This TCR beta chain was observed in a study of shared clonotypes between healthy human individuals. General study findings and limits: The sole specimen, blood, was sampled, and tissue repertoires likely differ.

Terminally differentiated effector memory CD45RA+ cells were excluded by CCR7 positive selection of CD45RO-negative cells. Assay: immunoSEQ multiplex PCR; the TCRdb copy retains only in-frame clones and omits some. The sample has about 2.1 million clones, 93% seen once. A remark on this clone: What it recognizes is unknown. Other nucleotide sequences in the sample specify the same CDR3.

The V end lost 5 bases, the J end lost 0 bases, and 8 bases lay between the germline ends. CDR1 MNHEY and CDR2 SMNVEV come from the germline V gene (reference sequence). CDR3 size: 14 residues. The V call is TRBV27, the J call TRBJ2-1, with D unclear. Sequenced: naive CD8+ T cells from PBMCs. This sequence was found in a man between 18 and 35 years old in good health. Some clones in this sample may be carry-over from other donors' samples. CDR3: CASSLQRSYNEQFF. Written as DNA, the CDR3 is TGTGCCAGCAGTCTCCAACGCTCCTACAATGAGCAGTTCTTC.